These T cell receptor beta chains were read from a single sample in a study of CD8+ T cells in alopecia areata. The protocol was immunoSEQ multiplex PCR, while the TCRdb copy is restricted to in-frame clones and leaves out a portion. The data hold around 97,000 clones, with about nine tenths observed a single time. Sequencing used CD8+ T cells sorted from blood, obtained at approximately week 34, from a patient treated with tofacitinib. The receptors originated from a human donor with alopecia areata. The conserved cysteine and the conserved F or W are not part of the CDR3 here. The D gene is left open where the match is weak. Expanded clones get a size class; other rows say once, few or many, or leave the size out.

TRBD1,TRBV5-4,NA,ASSLVAQGETEAF
NA,TRBV2,NA,ASIPLGDTEAF
NA,TRBV7-8,NA,ASSLGDSSYEQY
NA,TRBV5-4,NA,ASTGDDTGLADTQY
NA,TRBV29-1,NA,SVGQGIPYEQY
NA,TRBV30,NA,AWWPGNTGELF
NA,TRBV4-1,NA,ASSQGWGRYEQY
NA,TRBV5-1,NA,ASSLGGYNRSPTGELF
NA,TRBV4-2,once,ASSQVEGNYLQQY
NA,TRBV11-2,few,ASSLVRGNEQY
TRBD2,TRBV27,NA,ASSLVLAGTHEQY
TRBD2,TRBV29-1,NA,SAESWTSGRAGETQY
NA,TRBV6-5,NA,ASSSLGGAREQY
NA,TRBV10-3,NA,AISSGAGTDTQY
NA,TRBV5-4,NA,ASSLPEPAEAF
NA,TRBV7-8,few,ASSLGTLYEQY
TRBD2,TRBV28,NA,ASSTGLAGGPDTQY
NA,TRBV15,few,ATSREGVSYEQY
NA,TRBV29-1,few,SVKQEIEAF
NA,TRBV2,NA,ASSGGTSYEQY
NA,TRBV6-1,NA,ASSSGGEQF
NA,TRBV4-1,NA,ASSQDPEGAGTGELF
NA,TRBV7-8,NA,ASSFAEGEKLF
NA,TRBV12-5,NA,ASGLDHRADYEQY
NA,TRBV27,NA,ASSFIANTGELF
TRBD1,TRBV29-1,few,SAQGQVTYNEQF
TRBD2,TRBV29-1,NA,SSLGGSTDTQY
TRBD1,TRBV7-9,NA,ASSSSTGQKAYGYT
NA,TRBV30,NA,AWSEDGNQPQH
NA,TRBV29-1,NA,SVGGHRENTIY
TRBD2,TRBV29-1,once,SVEDRGTRIYEQY
TRBD1,TRBV7-9,medium-sized,ASSLDREGNYGYT
NA,TRBV29-1,NA,SVEKGTSNTEAF
NA,TRBV4-1,NA,ASRDFMRETQY
NA,TRBV9,once,ASSIHDRDSGIDEQF
TRBD1,TRBV29-1,NA,SEGQSSSYNEQF
NA,TRBV5-1,few,ASSPALDWGWSNEQF
NA,TRBV30,NA,AWSGQTTDTQY
NA,TRBV27,NA,ASSLGGPSLNGYT
NA,TRBV7-9,NA,ASSLGRGGASEAF
NA,TRBV19,NA,ASSSGELF
TRBD2,TRBV30,NA,AWSVRLAGQGGETQY
NA,TRBV5-6,NA,ASSLTARETQY
NA,TRBV4-1,NA,ASSQEGSSGANVLT
NA,TRBV4-1,NA,ASSQDGASTEAF
NA,TRBV11-2,few,ASSLVQVGMNTEAF
TRBD2,TRBV27,once,ASSLSGSSPYEQY
TRBD1,TRBV29-1,NA,SAKLRDRGFEQY
NA,TRBV29-1,NA,SVEERLALGYEQY
TRBD2,TRBV28,NA,ASSSRRIAGVRNEQF
NA,TRBV27,NA,ASSPVNTGELF
TRBD2,TRBV10-3,NA,AISEPSGTDGELF
NA,TRBV7-2,NA,ASSLNNIYEQY
TRBD1,TRBV29-1,NA,SVPAYRGGSTEAF